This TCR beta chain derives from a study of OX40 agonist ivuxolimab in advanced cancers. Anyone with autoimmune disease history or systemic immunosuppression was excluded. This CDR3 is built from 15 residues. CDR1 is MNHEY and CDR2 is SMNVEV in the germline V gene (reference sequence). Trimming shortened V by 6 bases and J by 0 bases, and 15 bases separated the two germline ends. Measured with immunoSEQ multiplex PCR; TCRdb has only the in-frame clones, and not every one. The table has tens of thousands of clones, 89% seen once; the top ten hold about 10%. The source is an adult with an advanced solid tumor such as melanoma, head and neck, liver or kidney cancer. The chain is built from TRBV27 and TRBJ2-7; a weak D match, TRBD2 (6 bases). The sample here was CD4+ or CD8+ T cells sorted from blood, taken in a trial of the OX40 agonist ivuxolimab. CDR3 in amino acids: CASSPGTASSYEQYF. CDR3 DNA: TGTGCCAGCAGCCCTGGGACTGCAAGCTCCTACGAGCAGTACTTC.